This is a list of T cell receptor beta chains from one sample in a study of T cell responses to AZD1222 COVID-19 vaccine. Repertoires were generated with immunoSEQ multiplex PCR, while TCRdb's copy carries only in-frame clones and drops some. The profile covers 100,000 to 130,000 clones, with 85% to 95% appearing a single time and around 6.6% taken by the ten largest. The specimen was peripheral blood, collected 28 days after the second AZD1222 dose. The source of these receptors is an adult who received the AZD1222 COVID-19 vaccine. Each CDR3 is given with its conserved first and last residue. A D gene is named only where the DNA matches it firmly. Clone sizes are given selectively: once, few, many, or a class where the clone is expanded.

cdr3_aa,cdr3_nt,v_call,d_call,clone_size,cdr3_length,j_call
CASSQEQGAGQPQHF,TGCGCCAGCAGCCAAGAACAGGGGGCGGGACAGCCCCAGCATTTT,TRBV4-1,TRBD1,few,15,TRBJ1-5
CASSLGQGKGTGELFF,TGTGCCAGCAGCTTGGGACAGGGGAAGGGCACCGGGGAGCTGTTTTTT,TRBV7-6,TRBD1,-,16,TRBJ2-2
CAWSTGQGQETQYF,TGTGCCTGGAGTACCGGACAGGGACAAGAGACCCAGTACTTC,TRBV30,TRBD1,-,14,TRBJ2-5
CASKGTVYTEAFF,TGCGCCAGCAAAGGGACAGTCTACACTGAAGCTTTCTTT,TRBV5-1,TRBD1,-,13,TRBJ1-1
CASSLGTSDYNEQFF,TGCGCCAGCAGCCTAGGGACTAGCGACTACAATGAGCAGTTCTTC,TRBV4-3,TRBD2,once,15,TRBJ2-1
CATTRDGYNEQFF,TGTGCCACCACTCGGGACGGGTACAATGAGCAGTTCTTC,TRBV15,-,-,13,TRBJ2-1
CASRQDERQGTYNEQFF,TGCGCCAGCAGACAAGACGAAAGACAGGGTACCTACAATGAGCAGTTCTTC,TRBV4-1,TRBD1,-,17,TRBJ2-1
CASSLGVIKRGYTF,TGTGCCAGCAGCTTAGGCGTGATTAAGAGGGGCTACACCTTC,TRBV7-8,-,-,14,TRBJ1-2
CASSYSVEKQYF,TGTGCCAGCAGTTACTCGGTTGAAAAGCAGTATTTT,TRBV6-2/TRBV6-3,-,once,12,TRBJ2-3
CSVAPRVNTEAFF,TGCAGCGTTGCCCCCCGGGTGAACACTGAAGCTTTCTTT,TRBV29-1,-,-,13,TRBJ1-1
CASSLTGESTDTQYF,TGTGCCAGCAGCTTGACAGGGGAGAGCACAGATACGCAGTATTTT,TRBV11-2,TRBD1,once,15,TRBJ2-3
CAWSSQRTSRGVYGYTF,TGTGCCTGGAGTTCACAGCGGACCTCAAGAGGAGTCTATGGCTACACCTTC,TRBV30,-,once,17,TRBJ1-2
CASSRQVNQPQHF,TGTGCCAGCAGTCGACAGGTAAATCAGCCCCAGCATTTT,TRBV12-3/TRBV12-4,-,-,13,TRBJ1-5
CASSIDHRDREDQETQYF,TGTGCCAGTAGTATAGACCACCGGGACAGGGAGGACCAAGAGACCCAGTACTTC,TRBV19,TRBD1,once,18,TRBJ2-5
CATSDGNNEKLFF,TGTGCCACCTCGGACGGAAATAATGAAAAACTGTTTTTT,TRBV24-1,-,-,13,TRBJ1-4
CASSRESSGADEQYF,TGTGCCAGCAGCCGGGAGTCTAGCGGGGCGGACGAGCAGTACTTC,TRBV4-2,TRBD2,-,15,TRBJ2-7
CASSQDGRTETFYTQYF,TGCGCCAGCAGCCAAGATGGCCGGACAGAAACTTTCTATACGCAGTATTTT,TRBV4-1,-,-,17,TRBJ2-3
CASSEDEYQPQHF,TGTGCCAGCAGTGAAGATGAATATCAGCCCCAGCATTTT,TRBV2,-,-,13,TRBJ1-5
CASSLVQGDQPQHF,TGTGCCAGCAGCTTGGTTCAGGGGGACCAGCCCCAGCATTTT,TRBV5-5,TRBD1,-,14,TRBJ1-5
CASSLSGSGNTIYF,TGCGCCAGCAGCTTGTCAGGGTCCGGAAACACCATATATTTT,TRBV5-1,-,-,14,TRBJ1-3
CASSQASTGAGTEAFF,TGTGCCAGCAGCCAAGCGTCGACAGGGGCTGGGACTGAAGCTTTCTTT,TRBV7-2,TRBD1,-,16,TRBJ1-1
CASRRASGKNIQYF,TGTGCCAGCAGGAGGGCTTCGGGCAAAAACATTCAGTACTTC,TRBV6-5,-,once,14,TRBJ2-4
CASSLDGGQGRVGYGYTF,TGTGCCAGCAGCTTGGATGGGGGACAGGGAAGGGTCGGCTATGGCTACACCTTC,TRBV5-4,TRBD1,once,18,TRBJ1-2
CASSEATGLPAEQYF,TGTGCCAGCAGTGAAGCGACGGGACTACCCGCGGAGCAGTACTTC,TRBV6-1,TRBD2,many,15,TRBJ2-7
CASSGSGTAYNEQFF,TGTGCCAGCAGCGGATCCGGGACTGCTTACAATGAGCAGTTCTTC,TRBV9,-,-,15,TRBJ2-1
CASSHRLAGDEQFF,TGTGCCAGCAGCCATAGACTAGCGGGAGATGAGCAGTTCTTC,TRBV3-1/TRBV3-2,TRBD2,-,14,TRBJ2-1
CASSPSRLNTGELFF,TGCGCCAGCAGCCCCTCTAGGTTGAACACCGGGGAGCTGTTTTTT,TRBV4-1,-,-,15,TRBJ2-2
CASSPRQGIYTEAFF,TGTGCCAGCAGTCCCCGACAGGGAATTTACACTGAAGCTTTCTTT,TRBV28,TRBD1,-,15,TRBJ1-1
CASSGWTGNTEAFF,TGCGCCAGCAGCGGCTGGACAGGGAACACTGAAGCTTTCTTT,TRBV5-1,TRBD1,-,14,TRBJ1-1
CASSPRDRGNSPLHF,TGTGCCAGCTCGCCCCGGGACAGGGGTAATTCACCCCTCCACTTT,TRBV6-1,TRBD1,-,15,TRBJ1-6
CASSLVTGESEAFF,TGCGCCAGCAGCCTGGTCACAGGTGAGTCTGAAGCTTTCTTT,TRBV4-1,-,-,14,TRBJ1-1
CASSLGTADTEAFF,TGTGCCAGCAGCCTAGGGACGGCGGACACTGAAGCTTTCTTT,TRBV6-5,-,-,14,TRBJ1-1
CAWSDAGSTEAFF,TGTGCCTGGAGCGACGCGGGGAGCACTGAAGCTTTCTTT,TRBV30,-,-,13,TRBJ1-1
CASSQSGAGGNQPQHF,TGTGCCAGCAGCCAATCCGGGGCGGGGGGCAATCAGCCCCAGCATTTT,TRBV3-1/TRBV3-2,-,-,16,TRBJ1-5
CASSESDSSGANVLTF,TGTGCCAGCAGTGAATCGGATAGCTCTGGGGCCAACGTCCTGACTTTC,TRBV6-4,-,-,16,TRBJ2-6
CASSLAGTASYEQYF,TGTGCCAGCAGCTTAGCCGGGACAGCATCCTACGAGCAGTACTTC,TRBV7-9,TRBD1,-,15,TRBJ2-7
CASSLYRGGYGYTF,TGTGCCAGCAGTTTATACCGGGGAGGGTATGGCTACACCTTC,TRBV28,-,-,14,TRBJ1-2
CASSRQGNQPQHF,TGTGCCAGCAGTCGACAGGGAAATCAGCCCCAGCATTTT,TRBV28,TRBD1,few,13,TRBJ1-5
CASSLNSNGGYSPLHF,TGTGCCAGCAGCCTAAACAGTAACGGGGGCTATTCACCCCTCCACTTT,TRBV5-4,-,-,16,TRBJ1-6
CASRIYNEQFF,TGTGCCAGCAGGATCTACAATGAGCAGTTCTTC,TRBV6-5,-,-,11,TRBJ2-1
CASSEISNSPLHF,TGTGCCAGCAGTGAAATTTCTAATTCACCCCTCCACTTT,TRBV25-1,-,-,13,TRBJ1-6
CTSSLFLTSKGTDTQYF,TGCACCAGCAGCCTATTTTTGACTAGCAAGGGAACAGATACGCAGTATTTT,TRBV1,-,-,17,TRBJ2-3
CASSDGLKRGYTF,TGTGCCAGCAGTGACGGGCTCAAGAGGGGCTACACCTTC,TRBV6-4,-,-,13,TRBJ1-2
CASSQGADFSYEQYF,TGTGCCAGCAGCCAGGGAGCGGATTTTTCCTACGAGCAGTACTTC,TRBV11-2,-,once,15,TRBJ2-7
CASSTPGQGARDEQYF,TGTGCCAGCAGTACCCCGGGACAGGGGGCGAGGGACGAGCAGTACTTC,TRBV28,TRBD1,few,16,TRBJ2-7
CASSPPAVANYGYTF,TGTGCCAGCAGCCCGCCCGCCGTAGCTAACTATGGCTACACCTTC,TRBV5-6,-,-,15,TRBJ1-2
CASSIGNYYNEQFF,TGTGCCAGTAGTATAGGAAACTACTACAATGAGCAGTTCTTC,TRBV19,-,-,14,TRBJ2-1